One T cell receptor (beta chain) is described in this entry. The V and J ends lost 6 bases and 5 bases respectively, with 20 bases between them. The CDR3 totals 15 residues. Germline V gives CDR1 SGDLS, CDR2 YYNGEE. This sample is part of a study of blood T cell repertoires in COVID-19. Profiling relied on immunoSEQ multiplex PCR, and the TCRdb table lists in-frame clones only, not all of them. In the table there are 210,000 or so clones, 70% to 90% of which are singletons. Sequencing was performed on PBMCs or T cells enriched from blood (not recorded which). V is TRBV9 and J is TRBJ1-2; unclear D gene. The sequence was collected from a young man who had recovered from COVID-19. The CDR3 DNA is TGTGCCAGCACCCCCCGCGGTCAAGGTCATTATGGCTACACCTTC. Residues: CASTPRGQGHYGYTF. The entire variable domain, with the rest obtained from reference TRBV9 and TRBJ1-2, is as follows: DSGVTQTPKHLITATGQRVTLRCSPRSGDLSVYWYQQSLDQGLQFLIQYYNGEERAKGNILERFSAQQFPDLHSELNLSSLELGDSALYFCASTPRGQGHYGYTFGSGTRLTVV.